The following is a T cell receptor beta chain sequence with its context. Its antigen is still unknown. The sample belongs to a study of cytomegalovirus exposure and HLA in healthy donors. Study at large: The 120 validation repertoires were reported in a later analysis to have been generated on the same platform as the 666 first-cohort repertoires.

Whole-study findings and limits: Many donors carried some public TCRs, although rarity characterized most TCR sequences. Researchers counted around 160 TCR beta chains as cytomegalovirus-associated.

Profiled with immunoSEQ multiplex PCR; TCRdb holds only in-frame clones, not every one. This table has about 73,000 clones, over 85% appearing once. The donors were part of the validation cohort, which consisted of about 120 subjects and was separate from the first cohort of 666 subjects. The TCR originated in a woman between 18 and 29 years old in good health and CMV-seropositive. The sample comprised PBMCs.

CDR3 sequence (DNA): TGCGCCAGCAGCCAAGGGCCCGGGACAGAAAACACCGGGGAGCTGTTTTTT. This codes for CASSQGPGTENTGELFF. The V and J genes are TRBV4-1 and TRBJ2-2; 7 bases line up with TRBD1. Germline CDR1 is MGHRA and CDR2 is YSYEKL. Losses at the gene ends were 1 base for V and 2 bases for J; bases not matched to a gene: 7. The CDR3 covers 17 residues.